A selection of T cell receptor beta chains follows, all from one sample in a study of control samples from healthy donors and cancer patients. Some clones are missing from TCRdb's copy, which holds only in-frame ones; the method was immunoSEQ multiplex PCR. The table lists over 100,000 clones, around 89% of them singletons. The sample comprised blood. The receptors come from a woman aged 45-59 years in good health. CDR3s include the opening cysteine and the closing phenylalanine or tryptophan. D genes are given only for firm matches. The size entry is marked missing in some rows and otherwise reads once, few, many or a size class.

v_gene,d_gene,abundance,j_gene,CDR3nt,CDR3aa
TRBV27,-,-,TRBJ1-2,TGTGCCAGCAGTCGAATCCCTTGGGGGGCAGAAGATGGCTACACCTTC,CASSRIPWGAEDGYTF
TRBV7-9,-,few,TRBJ1-5,TGTGCCAGCAGCTTATCCCCAGGGCCCCAGCATTTT,CASSLSPGPQHF
TRBV6-2/TRBV6-3,-,-,TRBJ2-1,TGTGCCAGCAGTTATAAGGGACGGAATCTAAATGAGCAGTTCTTC,CASSYKGRNLNEQFF
TRBV7-9,-,-,TRBJ1-3,TGTGCCAGCAGCTCAGGGGCCGGAAACACCATATATTTT,CASSSGAGNTIYF
TRBV7-2,-,-,TRBJ1-6,TGTGCCAGCAGTCTTAGCGGGGCTGGCTATAATTCACCCCTCCACTTT,CASSLSGAGYNSPLHF
TRBV2,TRBD1,-,TRBJ2-5,TGTGCCAGCAGCCCGAGGGACAGGGGGCTGTCTGGGGAGACCCAGTACTTC,CASSPRDRGLSGETQYF
TRBV19,-,-,TRBJ2-1,TGTGCCAGCGCACTAGCTTCCTACAATGAGCAGTTCTTC,CASALASYNEQFF
TRBV12-3/TRBV12-4,-,-,TRBJ2-3,TGTGCCAGCAGTTTACAGGGAGATACGCAGTATTTT,CASSLQGDTQYF
TRBV11-2,TRBD1,-,TRBJ2-1,TGTGCCAGCAGCATCCGGGACAGGAACAATGAGCAGTTCTTC,CASSIRDRNNEQFF
TRBV27,-,-,TRBJ2-6,TGTGCCAGCAGTTTATCGACTGGATACTCGGGGGCCAACGTCCTGACTTTC,CASSLSTGYSGANVLTF
TRBV7-3,TRBD2,few,TRBJ2-1,TGTGCCAGCAGCTTAACGCGGGAGATCATCTCGAATGAGCAGTTCTTC,CASSLTREIISNEQFF
TRBV27,-,once,TRBJ1-1,TGTGCCAGCAGTTTAAGGGAGAACACTGAAGCTTTCTTT,CASSLRENTEAFF
TRBV9,TRBD2,-,TRBJ2-3,TGTGCCAGCAGCGCCGTTGGCGGGAGTAACACAGATACGCAGTATTTT,CASSAVGGSNTDTQYF
TRBV11-2,-,-,TRBJ2-2,TGTGCCAGCAGCCCCGAAACCGGGGAGCTGTTTTTT,CASSPETGELFF
TRBV6-6,TRBD1,-,TRBJ2-1,TGTGCCAGCAGTTACCCGGGACAGTCCTACAATGAGCAGTTCTTC,CASSYPGQSYNEQFF
TRBV30,TRBD1,-,TRBJ1-1,TGTGCCTGGACCCTGGGACAGGGGACTGAAGCTTTCTTT,CAWTLGQGTEAFF
TRBV7-2,-,-,TRBJ1-3,TGTGCCAGCAGCTTATACCAGCTTTCAGTATACTCTGGAAACACCATATATTTT,CASSLYQLSVYSGNTIYF
TRBV5-1,TRBD1,-,TRBJ2-5,TGCGCCAGCAGCGTCCGGACAGGGGAGACCCAGTACTTC,CASSVRTGETQYF
TRBV14,-,-,TRBJ2-3,TGTGCCAGCAGCCAAGAGGGGTTCCCAGATACGCAGTATTTT,CASSQEGFPDTQYF
TRBV2,-,once,TRBJ2-6,TGTGCCAGCCTCGACCGCTCTGGGGCCAACGTCCTGACTTTC,CASLDRSGANVLTF
TRBV5-4,-,-,TRBJ1-4,TGTGCCAGCAGCTTGGGCTCCGGGAATGAAAAACTGTTTTTT,CASSLGSGNEKLFF
TRBV5-3,-,few,TRBJ1-2,TGTGCCAGAAGCCACGGACGGAGTAACTATGGCTACACCTTC,CARSHGRSNYGYTF
TRBV5-6,-,-,TRBJ2-2,TGTGCCAGCAGCCTTGCATCACCCGGGGAGCTGTTTTTT,CASSLASPGELFF
TRBV5-5,-,-,TRBJ1-1,TGTGCCAGCCTTGGGGACCTAGGAGCTTTCTTT,CASLGDLGAFF
TRBV9,-,-,TRBJ2-5,TGTGCCAGCAATCAGCGACAGCAAGAGACCCAGTACTTC,CASNQRQQETQYF
TRBV6-6,-,-,TRBJ1-4,TGTGCCAGCAGTTACGTGGGGGGGGGTGAAAAACTGTTTTTT,CASSYVGGGEKLFF
TRBV7-9,-,-,TRBJ1-4,TGTGCCAGCAGCTTCGAAGAAAAACTGTTTTTT,CASSFEEKLFF
TRBV4-1,TRBD2,-,TRBJ2-7,TGCGCCAGCAGCCGATTACTAGCGGGGGGCACTAAAACTTACGAGCAGTACTTC,CASSRLLAGGTKTYEQYF
TRBV7-2,-,few,TRBJ2-1,TGTGCCAGCAGCTTAGCGATTGAGCAGTTCTTC,CASSLAIEQFF
TRBV5-1,-,once,TRBJ1-4,TGCGCCAGCAGCTCGGTCTTGGGAGCAACTAATGAAAAACTGTTTTTT,CASSSVLGATNEKLFF
TRBV2,-,-,TRBJ1-2,TGTGCCAGCAGCAACCAGGGACTGCTGAACTATGGCTACACCTTC,CASSNQGLLNYGYTF